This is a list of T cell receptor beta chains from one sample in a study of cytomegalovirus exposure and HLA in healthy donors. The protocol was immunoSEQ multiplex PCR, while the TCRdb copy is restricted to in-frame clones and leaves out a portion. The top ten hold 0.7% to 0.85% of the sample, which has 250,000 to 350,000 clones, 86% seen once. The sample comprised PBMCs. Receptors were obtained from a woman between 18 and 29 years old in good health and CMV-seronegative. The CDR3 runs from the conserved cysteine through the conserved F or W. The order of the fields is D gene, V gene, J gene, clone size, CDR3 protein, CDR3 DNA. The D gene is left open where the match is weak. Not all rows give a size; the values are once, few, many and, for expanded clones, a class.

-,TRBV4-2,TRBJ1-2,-,CASSQGSGGGYQAYGYTF,TGTGCCAGCAGCCAAGGGTCGGGGGGTGGTTATCAGGCCTATGGCTACACCTTC
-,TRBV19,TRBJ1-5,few,CATLGYSNQPQHF,TGTGCCACCCTAGGATATAGCAATCAGCCCCAGCATTTT
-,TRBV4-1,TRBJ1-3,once,CASSQARGGGNTIYF,TGCGCCAGCAGCCAAGCACGGGGTGGTGGAAACACCATATATTTT
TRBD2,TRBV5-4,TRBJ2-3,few,CASSLPLAGGRGDTQYF,TGTGCCAGCAGCTTGCCGCTAGCGGGAGGGCGGGGAGATACGCAGTATTTT
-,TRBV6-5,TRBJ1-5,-,CASSYLYSNQPQHF,TGTGCCAGCAGTTACTTGTATAGCAATCAGCCCCAGCATTTT
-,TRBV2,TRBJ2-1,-,CASRDGGSYNEQFF,TGTGCCAGCCGCGATGGAGGATCCTACAATGAGCAGTTCTTC
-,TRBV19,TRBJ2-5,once,CASSIDPPDSLGRETQYF,TGTGCCAGTAGTATAGATCCCCCGGACAGTTTAGGCAGGGAGACCCAGTACTTC
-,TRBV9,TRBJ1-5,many,CASSVGADFNQPQHF,TGTGCCAGCAGCGTAGGGGCGGACTTCAATCAGCCCCAGCATTTT
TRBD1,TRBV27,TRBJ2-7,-,CASSWDRAGFSNYEQYF,TGTGCCAGCAGTTGGGACAGGGCGGGTTTCAGCAACTACGAGCAGTACTTC
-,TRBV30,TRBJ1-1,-,CALYWGGNTEAFF,TGTGCCTTATATTGGGGCGGGAACACTGAAGCTTTCTTT
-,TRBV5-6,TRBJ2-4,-,CASSSPDYLLAKNIQYF,TGTGCCAGCAGCTCACCGGACTACTTACTAGCCAAAAACATTCAGTACTTC
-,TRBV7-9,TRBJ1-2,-,CASSLSRGHGYTF,TGTGCCAGCAGCTTATCCAGGGGTCATGGCTACACCTTC
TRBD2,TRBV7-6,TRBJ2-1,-,CASRLTSGSSYHNEQFF,TGTGCCAGCAGGCTGACTAGCGGGAGTTCTTACCACAATGAGCAGTTCTTC
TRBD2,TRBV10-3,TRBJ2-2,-,CAIAGGNTGELFF,TGTGCCATAGCGGGAGGAAACACCGGGGAGCTGTTTTTT
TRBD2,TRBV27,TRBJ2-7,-,CATTPYAGGSSYEQYF,TGTGCCACTACCCCCTACGCGGGCGGGAGTTCCTACGAGCAGTACTTC
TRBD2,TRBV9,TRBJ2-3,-,CASSPSGSYNTDTQYF,TGTGCCAGCAGTCCAAGCGGGAGTTACAACACAGATACGCAGTATTTT
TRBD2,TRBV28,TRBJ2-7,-,CASARLAGYEQYF,TGTGCCAGCGCAAGGCTAGCGGGCTACGAGCAGTACTTC
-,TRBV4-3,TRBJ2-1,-,CASSQDTAGSYNEQFF,TGCGCCAGCAGCCAAGATACCGCCGGCTCCTACAATGAGCAGTTCTTC
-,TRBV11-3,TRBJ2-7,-,CASSSGGTSYEQYF,TGTGCCAGCAGCTCCGGCGGAACCTCCTACGAGCAGTACTTC
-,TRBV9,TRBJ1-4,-,CASSPHGGEDEKLFF,TGTGCCAGCAGCCCCCACGGGGGAGAGGATGAAAAACTGTTTTTT
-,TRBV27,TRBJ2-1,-,CASSSHRLGRHNEQFF,TGTGCCAGCAGTTCCCACAGATTGGGTAGGCACAATGAGCAGTTCTTC
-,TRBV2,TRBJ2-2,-,CASGGLPWAGELFF,TGTGCCAGCGGGGGACTCCCCTGGGCCGGGGAGCTGTTTTTT
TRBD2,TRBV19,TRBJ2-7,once,CATLGASGYEQYF,TGTGCCACCCTTGGGGCTAGCGGGTACGAGCAGTACTTC
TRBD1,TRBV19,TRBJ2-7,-,CASSIYPGGYEQYF,TGTGCCAGTAGTATTTACCCAGGGGGCTACGAGCAGTACTTC
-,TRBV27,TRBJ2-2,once,CASSLRRVTGELFF,TGTGCCAGCAGTTTACGGCGGGTCACCGGGGAGCTGTTTTTT
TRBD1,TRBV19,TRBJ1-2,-,CASSRPGQEGSSYTF,TGTGCCAGTAGTAGGCCGGGACAGGAGGGATCGAGCTACACCTTC
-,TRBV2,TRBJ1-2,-,CASGPNYGYTF,TGTGCCAGCGGGCCGAACTATGGCTACACCTTC
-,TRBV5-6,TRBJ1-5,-,CASSLRVTNQPQHF,TGTGCCAGCAGCCTCCGGGTGACCAATCAGCCCCAGCATTTT